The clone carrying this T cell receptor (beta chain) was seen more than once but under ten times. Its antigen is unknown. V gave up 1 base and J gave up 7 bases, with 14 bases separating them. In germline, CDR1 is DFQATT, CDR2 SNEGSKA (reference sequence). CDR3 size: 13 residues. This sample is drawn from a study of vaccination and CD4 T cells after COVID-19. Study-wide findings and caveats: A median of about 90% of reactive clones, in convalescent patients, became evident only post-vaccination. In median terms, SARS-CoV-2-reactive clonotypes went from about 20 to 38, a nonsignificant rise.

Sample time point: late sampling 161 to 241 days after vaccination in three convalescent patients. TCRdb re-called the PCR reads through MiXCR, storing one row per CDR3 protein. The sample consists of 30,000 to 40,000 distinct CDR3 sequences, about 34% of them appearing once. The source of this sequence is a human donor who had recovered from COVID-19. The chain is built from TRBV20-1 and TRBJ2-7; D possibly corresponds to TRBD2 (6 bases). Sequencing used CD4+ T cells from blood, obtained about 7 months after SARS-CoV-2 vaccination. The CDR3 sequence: CSARGISGYEQYF. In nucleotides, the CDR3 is TGCAGTGCTAGAGGTATTAGCGGTTATGAGCAGTACTTC.